The 30 T cell receptor beta chains given below trace back to one sample, sequenced in a study of T cell responses to AZD1222 COVID-19 vaccine. Sequenced by immunoSEQ multiplex PCR; TCRdb stores in-frame clones only, minus some. Here the sample spans around 160,000 clones, 92% being singletons. This specimen was peripheral blood, taken 28 days after the second AZD1222 dose. These receptors were obtained from an adult who received the AZD1222 COVID-19 vaccine.

The chain employs TRBV19 and TRBJ1-1; D remains ambiguous. The V gene's germline CDR1 is LNHDA and CDR2 SQIVND (reference sequence). Trimming cost V 4 bases and J 4 bases, with 10 bases left between them. This CDR3 is built from 13 residues. The CDR3 sequence: CASSRAGITEAFF. The CDR3 DNA is TGTGCCAGTAGTAGGGCCGGGATCACTGAAGCTTTCTTT.

The chain joins TRBV11-3 to TRBJ1-3; D not resolved. Trimming pared 0 bases from V and 0 bases from J, leaving 9 bases between. CDR1 is SGHNT and CDR2 is YENEEA in the germline V gene. This CDR3 comprises 16 residues. The CDR3 protein is CASSLDQGFSGNTIYF. As DNA, the CDR3 is TGTGCCAGCAGCTTAGATCAAGGCTTCTCTGGAAACACCATATATTTT.

The chain employs TRBV15 and TRBJ1-5; a possible D gene is TRBD1 (5 bases). V was trimmed by 0 bases and J by 9 bases, leaving 9 bases between them. The CDR3 runs 13 residues. Germline-derived CDR1 and CDR2 are LNHNV and YYDKDF (reference sequence). The CDR3 reads CATSREGLGPQHF. The CDR3 region has the DNA TGTGCCACCAGCAGAGAGGGGCTAGGGCCCCAGCATTTT. The variable domain in full, with the rest retrieved from reference TRBV15 and TRBJ1-5, is DAMVIQNPRYQVTQFGKPVTLSCSQTLNHNVMYWYQQKSSQAPKLLFHYYDKDFNNEADTPDNFQSRRPNTSFCFLDIRSPGLGDTAMYLCATSREGLGPQHFGDGTRLSIL.

The chain is built from TRBV30 and TRBJ1-1; 7 bases map to TRBD1. Germline trimming cut 2 bases from V and 8 bases from J; bases unmatched to any gene: 8. The CDR3 covers 13 residues. CDR1 and CDR2 from the germline V gene are GTSNPN and SVGIG (reference sequence). The CDR3 DNA sequence: TGTGCCTGGAGTAGGAGGGCAGGGGGGGAAGCTTTCTTT. Translated, it gives CAWSRRAGGEAFF.

This clone was seen a single time. The rearrangement links TRBV6-6 to TRBJ1-2; D is uncertain. Germline lookup yields CDR1 MNHNY and CDR2 SVGAGI (reference sequence). The CDR3 sequence is 11 residues long. V shed 6 bases and J shed 8 bases, with 10 bases lying between them. CDR3 amino acids: CASREVGGYTF. The CDR3 DNA follows: TGTGCCAGCAGAGAAGTAGGGGGCTACACCTTC.

The chain combines TRBV12-3 or TRBV12-4 with TRBJ1-1; D call uncertain. The CDR3 loop spans 12 amino acids. Between the trimmed V and J ends, which lost 6 bases and 7 bases, there was a span of 12 bases. Here the CDR3 DNA reads TGTGCCAGCAGGGGAAGTATGCATGAAGCTTTCTTT. This encodes CASRGSMHEAFF.

In this sample, this clone turned up once. The chain carries TRBV6-2 or TRBV6-3 and TRBJ2-3; 7 nucleotides line up with TRBD2. The germline CDR1 and CDR2 sequences are MNHEY and SVGEGT. V shed 3 bases and J 2 bases; nucleotides not matched to a gene: 8. The CDR3 covers 16 residues. CDR3 coding DNA: TGTGCCAGCAGTTATCCCGGGACTACGATCACAGATACGCAGTATTTT. As protein: CASSYPGTTITDTQYF.

The V and J genes are TRBV9 and TRBJ1-2, with 7 bases matching TRBD1. This CDR3 spans 15 amino acids. In germline, CDR1 is SGDLS, CDR2 YYNGEE. With 4 bases clipped from V and 4 bases from J, the junction kept 10 bases outside the gene matches. Here the CDR3 DNA reads TGTGCCAGCAGCCCCTTTACAGGGGACCCCTATGGCTACACCTTC. Its protein is CASSPFTGDPYGYTF.

The chain is built from TRBV6-5 and TRBJ2-7; TRBD1 might be the D (6 bases). The CDR3 consists of 14 residues. V lost 8 bases and J lost 5, with 19 bases in between. In germline, CDR1 is MNHEY, CDR2 SVGAGI. Here the CDR3 DNA reads TGTGCCAGCCATAAGACAGGCGCGGTGGACGAGCAGTACTTC. This translates into CASHKTGAVDEQYF.

This chain links TRBV7-2 with TRBJ2-2; 12 bases are a match to TRBD2. Germline V gene lookup returns CDR1 SGHTA and CDR2 FQGNSA. V lost 4 bases, J lost 5 bases, and 5 bases stayed unmatched. This CDR3 spans 16 amino acids. Written as DNA, the CDR3 is TGTGCCAGCAGCTACTCTAGCGGGAGGGTAACCGGGGAGCTGTTTTTT. Translation gives CASSYSSGRVTGELFF.

This chain links TRBV18 with TRBJ2-1; 14 bases are a match to TRBD2. J gave up 1 base and V 0 bases, and 11 bases lay outside the gene matches. Germline CDR1 reads KGHSH; CDR2 reads LQKENI. CDR3 size: 21 residues. This CDR3 reads CASSPPRGGLAGEGSYNEQFF. The CDR3 DNA follows: TGTGCCAGCTCACCACCGCGCGGGGGACTAGCGGGAGAGGGATCCTACAATGAGCAGTTCTTC.

The chain recombines TRBV4-3 with TRBJ1-3, with D unclear. CDR3 length equals 18 residues. Per the germline V gene, CDR1 is LGHNA and CDR2 is YSLEER. With 5 bases removed from V and 3 bases from J, the gap between germline ends came to 23 bases. The DNA for the CDR3 is TGCGCCAGCAGCGAAGGCGCCCGGCCCTCCAACCTTGGAAACACCATATATTTT. Translated, it gives CASSEGARPSNLGNTIYF.

This clone came up once. The chain employs TRBV5-4 and TRBJ1-2; possibly TRBD1 for D (6 bases). Germline V gene data show CDR1 as SGHNT and CDR2 as YYREEE (reference sequence). Trimming pared 0 bases from V and 4 bases from J, leaving 10 bases between. The CDR3 is made up of 14 amino acids. The chain's CDR3 is CASSLEGGGYGYTF. CDR3 DNA sequence: TGTGCCAGCAGCTTGGAGGGGGGCGGCTATGGCTACACCTTC.

Only one count was recorded for this clone. The chain links TRBV27 to TRBJ1-5, with a possible D match to TRBD1 (5 bases). V lost 5 bases and J 0 bases, leaving 8 bases between the germline ends. The CDR3 extends over 14 amino acids. The germline CDR1 and CDR2 sequences are MNHEY and SMNVEV (reference sequence). CDR3 in amino acids: CASSKGDSNQPQHF. DNA for the CDR3: TGTGCCAGCAGTAAAGGGGATAGCAATCAGCCCCAGCATTTT.

This chain uses TRBV28 with TRBJ2-4; a weak D match, TRBD2 (6 bases). Between the trimmed V and J ends, which lost 3 bases and 8 bases, there was a span of 11 bases. CDR3 length: 13 residues. Germline V gene data show CDR1 as MDHEN and CDR2 as SYDVKM. CDR3 loop: CASSFGPGDIQYF. Here the CDR3 DNA reads TGTGCCAGCAGTTTCGGCCCGGGGGACATTCAGTACTTC.

The rearrangement uses TRBV18 and TRBJ2-1, with 9 bases matching TRBD2. CDR1 is KGHSH, CDR2 LQKENI, per germline. This CDR3 contains 14 residues. Germline trimming cut 4 bases from V and 8 bases from J; bases unmatched to any gene: 6. In nucleotides, the CDR3 is TGTGCCAGCTCACTCGGGACTAGCATAGATGAGCAGTTCTTC. It specifies CASSLGTSIDEQFF. Full variable domain (rest looked up from reference TRBV18 and TRBJ2-1): NAGVMQNPRHLVRRRGQEARLRCSPMKGHSHVYWYRQLPEEGLKFMVYLQKENIIDESGMPKERFSAEFPKEGPSILRIQQVVRGDSAAYFCASSLGTSIDEQFFGPGTRLTVL.

V usage is TRBV6-6 and J usage is TRBJ1-3, with D unresolved. Germline V gives CDR1 MNHNY, CDR2 SVGAGI (reference sequence). The CDR3 loop spans 15 amino acids. Trimming cost V 4 bases and J 0 bases, with 10 bases left between them. Here the CDR3 reads CASSSGGTSGNTIYF. The CDR3, as DNA: TGTGCCAGCAGTTCTGGAGGCACCTCTGGAAACACCATATATTTT.

CDR3 sequence reads: CSASGSLNTEAFF. CDR3 coding DNA: TGCAGCGCCTCCGGGAGCCTGAACACTGAAGCTTTCTTT. The chain links TRBV29-1 to TRBJ1-1; the D is unclear. This CDR3 has 13 residues. V shed 7 bases and J shed 0 bases, with 12 bases lying between them. Germline V CDR1 and CDR2: SQVTM, ANQGSEA. The full variable domain, its missing parts supplied by reference TRBV29-1 and TRBJ1-1, is SAVISQKPSRDICQRGTSLTIQCQVDSQVTMMFWYRQQPGQSLTLIATANQGSEATYESGFVIDKFPISRPNLTFSTLTVSNMSPEDSSIYLCSASGSLNTEAFFGQGTRLTVV.

The genes are TRBV2 and TRBJ1-3; possibly TRBD1 for D (5 bases). The CDR3 sequence is 17 residues long. The V end lost 0 bases, the J end lost 0 bases, and 12 bases lay between the germline ends. Germline assignment: CDR1 SNHLY and CDR2 FYNNEI. CDR3 in DNA: TGTGCCAGCAGTGAAGCGGGACGGATCTACTCTGGAAACACCATATATTTT. This encodes CASSEAGRIYSGNTIYF.

This chain joins TRBV7-2 and TRBJ2-7, with 14 bases that match TRBD2. With V trimmed by 1 base and J by 2 bases, 4 bases remained unmatched. Germline CDR1 reads SGHTA; CDR2 reads FQGNSA. The CDR3 length is 17 residues. CDR3 amino acids: CASSLDRGLAGAYEQYF. CDR3 nucleotide sequence: TGTGCCAGCAGCTTAGACAGGGGACTAGCGGGAGCCTACGAGCAGTACTTC. Looking up the rest from reference TRBV7-2 and TRBJ2-7 gives the full variable domain: GAGVSQSPSNKVTEKGKDVELRCDPISGHTALYWYRQSLGQGLEFLIYFQGNSAPDKSGLPSDRFSAERTGGSVSTLTIQRTQQEDSAVYLCASSLDRGLAGAYEQYFGPGTRLTVT.

The V gene is TRBV2, the J gene TRBJ2-3, with TRBD1 identical over 9 bases. There are 14 residues in the CDR3. Looked up from germline, CDR1 is SNHLY and CDR2 is FYNNEI. The J segment lost 1 base and the V segment lost 5 bases, leaving 1 base of the junction unmatched. As DNA, the CDR3 is TGTGCCAGCAGTCGACAGGGGGGCACAGATACGCAGTATTTT. Its translation is CASSRQGGTDTQYF.

This clone was counted once. V is TRBV5-1 and J is TRBJ1-1; 10 nucleotides line up with TRBD1. V dropped 4 bases and J dropped 1; count of bases not matched to a gene: 4. CDR1 SGHRS and CDR2 YFSETQ come from the germline V gene. The CDR3 length is 15 residues. CDR3 in amino acids: CASSGWTGGNTEAFF. CDR3 nucleotide sequence: TGCGCCAGCAGCGGATGGACAGGGGGGAACACTGAAGCTTTCTTT.

The CDR3 region is CASSIFAGELGAIYF. The CDR3 region has the DNA TGTGCCAGTAGTATTTTCGCAGGGGAGCTTGGCGCCATATATTTT. The chain carries TRBV19 and TRBJ1-3; D may be TRBD1 (6 bases). The ends were cut back, 3 bases at V and 11 bases at J, with 20 bases in the middle. Germline assignment: CDR1 LNHDA and CDR2 SQIVND (reference sequence). This CDR3 region has 15 residues.

This chain links TRBV27 with TRBJ2-1, with 9 bases fitting TRBD2. Trimming removed 4 bases from V and 7 bases from J; junction bases left unmatched: 14. The germline V gene has CDR1 MNHEY and CDR2 SMNVEV (reference sequence). The CDR3 is made up of 17 amino acids. The CDR3 nucleotides are TGTGCCAGCAGTTCCGGACTAGGGCGGGGGGGTGGAAATGAGCAGTTCTTC. Its translation is CASSSGLGRGGGNEQFF.

This clone was seen just once. In DNA form, the CDR3 reads TGTGCCAGCAGTGAGTTCTTAGAGAGAAGTGAAGCTTTCTTT. It specifies CASSEFLERSEAFF. This chain joins TRBV2 and TRBJ1-1; no clear D. The V and J ends lost 3 bases and 7 bases respectively, with 15 bases between them. The CDR3 is made up of 14 amino acids. Germline-derived CDR1 and CDR2 are SNHLY and FYNNEI.

The chain carries TRBV3-1 (or the pseudogene TRBV3-2) and TRBJ2-1, with 9 bases lining up with TRBD2. The CDR3 is made up of 16 amino acids. The germline V gene encodes CDR1 LGHDT and CDR2 YNNKEL (reference sequence). The J segment lost 7 bases and the V segment lost 4 bases, leaving 11 bases of the junction unmatched. The CDR3 nucleotides are TGTGCCAGCAGCCGAGGTTACGGCGGGAGGGATAATGAGCAGTTCTTC. Amino acids: CASSRGYGGRDNEQFF.

The V gene is TRBV30, the J gene TRBJ2-1; the D gene is possibly TRBD2 (6 bases). CDR1 is GTSNPN, CDR2 SVGIG, per germline (reference sequence). The V end lost 0 bases, the J end lost 0 bases, and 12 bases lay between the germline ends. This CDR3 is 16 amino acids long. The CDR3 spells CAWSVSGSGSYNEQFF. CDR3 in DNA: TGTGCCTGGAGTGTATCGGGTAGCGGCTCCTACAATGAGCAGTTCTTC.

This chain links TRBV18 with TRBJ1-1, with D possibly matching TRBD1 (5 bases). The CDR3 contains 13 residues. V was shortened by 3 bases and J by 6 bases, with 11 bases between the two germline ends. Germline values: CDR1 KGHSH, CDR2 LQKENI. The CDR3 loop is CASSPEGLPEAFF. The CDR3 DNA reads TGTGCCAGCTCACCGGAGGGGTTGCCTGAAGCTTTCTTT. Filled out from reference TRBV18 and TRBJ1-1, the complete variable domain reads NAGVMQNPRHLVRRRGQEARLRCSPMKGHSHVYWYRQLPEEGLKFMVYLQKENIIDESGMPKERFSAEFPKEGPSILRIQQVVRGDSAAYFCASSPEGLPEAFFGQGTRLTVV.

In this sample, this clone turned up once. This chain links TRBV6-5 with TRBJ2-7, with 8 positions matching TRBD1. Germline CDR1 is MNHEY and CDR2 is SVGAGI. The CDR3 has 15 amino acids. V shed 5 bases, J shed 2 bases, and the junction held 8 bases outside the gene matches. CDR3 DNA sequence: TGTGCCAGCAGTCCCTCCGGGACAGGTGCCTACGAGCAGTACTTC. Translated, it gives CASSPSGTGAYEQYF.

The CDR3 reads CSGRRGRLNTEAFF. The CDR3 DNA follows: TGCAGCGGTAGGAGGGGGCGTCTTAACACTGAAGCTTTCTTT. V and J are TRBV29-1 and TRBJ1-1; 7 nucleotides match TRBD1. Looked up from germline, CDR1 is SQVTM and CDR2 is ANQGSEA. V shed 7 bases, J shed 2 bases, and the junction held 10 bases outside the gene matches. The CDR3 runs to 14 residues.